The clone carrying this TCR beta chain was counted once. Its antigen is currently unknown. Adults with ileal or ileocolonic Crohn's disease and an indication for resection were eligible. The sample belongs to a study of T cell repertoires in ileal Crohn's disease. Background on the study: About half received postoperative treatment, around 10 with thiopurines and 15 to 20 anti-TNF.

The data were produced by immunoSEQ multiplex PCR, yet TCRdb's version contains in-frame clones alone and is incomplete. There are approximately 27,000 clones in the sample; about 80% occur only once, and roughly 19% lies in the top ten. CDR1 and CDR2 (germline): LGHNA, YNFKEQ. The V and J ends lost 0 bases and 6 bases, in that order; junction bases with no gene match: 6. The CDR3 extends over 16 amino acids. Study-wide results and limits: Mucosal expansions were suggested to be mainly CD8 T cells. Endoscopic recurrence occurred in every patient whose clonality exceeded 26.8%.

This receptor was taken from an adult with Crohn's disease. Material: ileal tissue. This chain uses TRBV4-2 with TRBJ2-1, with 9 bases lining up with TRBD2. The chain's CDR3 is CASSQEPLAGLNEQFF. The CDR3 bases are TGTGCCAGCAGCCAAGAGCCCCTAGCGGGGCTCAATGAGCAGTTCTTC.